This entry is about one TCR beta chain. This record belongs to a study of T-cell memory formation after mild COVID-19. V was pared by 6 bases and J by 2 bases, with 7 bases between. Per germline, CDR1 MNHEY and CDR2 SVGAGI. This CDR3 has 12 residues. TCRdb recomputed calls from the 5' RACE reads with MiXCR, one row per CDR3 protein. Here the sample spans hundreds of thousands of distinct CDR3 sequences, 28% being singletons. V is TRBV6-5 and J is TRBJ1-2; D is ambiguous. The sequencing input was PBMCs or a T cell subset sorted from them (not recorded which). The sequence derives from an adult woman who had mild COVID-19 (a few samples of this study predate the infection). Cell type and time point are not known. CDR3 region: CASRADNYGYTF. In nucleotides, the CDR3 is TGTGCCAGCAGGGCGGACAACTATGGCTACACCTTC.